This record covers a single T cell receptor beta chain. Many counts were recorded for this clonotype. It has no known antigen specificity. Per-base quality was not reported, and no clone a single base away is much larger than it. The data were obtained in a study of T cells after yellow fever vaccination (dated by TCRdb to the late 2010s). A note on the overall study: The SMART-Seq v4 Ultra Low Input RNA kit was used to prepare libraries from fractions with low cell numbers. To follow T-cell clones before and after primary and booster YFV17D yellow fever vaccination, bulk TCR alpha and beta repertoires were sequenced over time. Two healthy male donors made up the cohort, one aged 18 to 29 years and the other aged 30 to 39 years. Blood samples were taken at several timepoints before and after primary and secondary immunization, and bulk PBMC replicates and cell subsets were isolated.

This sample's treatment or condition label indicates: live attenuated yellow fever vaccine strain. At each blood-draw timepoint, two biological replicates of bulk PBMCs were collected. A standard Ficoll-Paque protocol was used to isolate PBMCs from peripheral blood. TriZol was used to extract RNA from bulk PBMCs, CD4 and CD8 fractions, and dextramer-positive and dextramer-negative fractions. General conclusions and limits of the study: Because only a couple of donors were included in the study, the extent to which the findings can be generalized is limited. Computational filtering was required because FACS-sorted repertoires could contain abundant contaminating clonotypes from the bulk population. Most clones expanded after primary vaccination were re-detected after the booster (almost 97% of CD4 and approximately 88% of CD8), suggesting broad memory maintenance. A small share of clonotypes occurred in both CD4 and CD8 compartments, likely arising from convergent recombination. Compared with the primary T-cell response, the secondary T-cell response was weaker but faster, peaking on day 5 rather than day 15.

The sequencer listed for this sample is Illumina NovaSeq 6000. TCR cDNA was made using 5'RACE template switching, a step that added a universal primer site and unique molecular identifiers. Priming of cDNA synthesis was performed from both the TCR alpha and TCR beta constant segments. Two PCR steps were used to amplify libraries, with sample barcodes and sequencing adapters being added in the second step. Sequencing of libraries was done on Illumina HiSeq 2500 (2x100 bp) or NovaSeq (2x150 bp). Turning to the authors' computational methods: MIGEC was used to demultiplex reads and collapse the reads into UMI consensus sequences, and MiXCR was used for V(D)J alignment. Using edgeR on replicate PBMC samples, clonotypes were called vaccine-responding if FDR was below 0.01 and the log2 fold change was above 5 up to day 15. CD4 or CD8 identity was assigned to each bulk clonotype according to whether the clonotype was present at higher abundance in the sequenced CD4 repertoire or the sequenced CD8 repertoire. TCRdb cleaned the public reads at Q25 with fastp, built clones with MiXCR and kept in-frame beta chains. Every entry covers one CDR3 protein and lists the most common genes and DNA from its rows. TCRdb's processing, not the authors', yielded these V and J calls. The sample includes fewer than 350,000 distinct CDR3 sequences, with less than 4.5% observed a single time. The ten largest clones take up around 20% of the sample.

The germline V gene (reference sequence) provides CDR1 DFQATT and CDR2 SNEGSKA. From its cysteine to its phenylalanine, the CDR3 spans 16 amino acids. Only the CDR3 DNA stays, 48 bases, in frame from base 1. The junction shows trimming of 0 bases on V and 0 bases on J, and the gene matches do not reach 7 bases of it. The material sequenced was PBMCs, taken on the day of the yellow fever booster vaccination. The chain is assembled from TRBV20-1 and TRBJ2-7, with 8 bases aligning to TRBD2. The clonotype comes from a man aged 18 to 30 who received the YFV17D yellow fever vaccine. The nucleotide sequence is given as TGCAGTGCTAGAGAGCGGATAGCGGGGTTCTCCTACGAGCAGTACTTC. Protein translation: CSARERIAGFSYEQYF.